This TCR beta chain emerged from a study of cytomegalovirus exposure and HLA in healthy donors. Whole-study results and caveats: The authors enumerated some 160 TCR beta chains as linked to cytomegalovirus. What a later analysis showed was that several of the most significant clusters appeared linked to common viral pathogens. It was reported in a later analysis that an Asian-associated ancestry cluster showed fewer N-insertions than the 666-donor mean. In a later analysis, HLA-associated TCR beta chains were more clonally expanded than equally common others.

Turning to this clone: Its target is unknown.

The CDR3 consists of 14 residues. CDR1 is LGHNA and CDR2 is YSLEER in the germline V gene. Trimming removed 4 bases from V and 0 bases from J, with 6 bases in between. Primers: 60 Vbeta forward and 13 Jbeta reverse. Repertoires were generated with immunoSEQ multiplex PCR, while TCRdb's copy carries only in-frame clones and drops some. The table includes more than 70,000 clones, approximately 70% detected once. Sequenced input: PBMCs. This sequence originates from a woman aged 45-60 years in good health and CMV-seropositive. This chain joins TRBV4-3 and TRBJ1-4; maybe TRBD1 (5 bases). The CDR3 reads CASSPTATNEKLFF. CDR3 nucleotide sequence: TGCGCCAGCAGCCCGACAGCAACTAATGAAAAACTGTTTTTT.